Following are 12 T cell receptor beta chains from one sample sequenced in a study of T-cell memory formation after mild COVID-19. TCRdb analysed the 5' RACE reads with MiXCR anew, one entry per CDR3 protein. The sample lists around 510,000 distinct CDR3 sequences, less than 25% occurring once. The sequencing input was PBMCs or a T cell subset sorted from them (not recorded which). Receptors originate from an adult woman who had mild COVID-19 (a few samples of this study predate the infection). Cell type and time point are not known.

The V call is TRBV2, the J call TRBJ2-5; the match to TRBD2 covers 10 bases. CDR1 is SNHLY and CDR2 is FYNNEI in the germline V gene. The CDR3 covers 15 residues. Trimming at V came to 4 bases and at J to 2 bases, leaving 4 bases not matched to a gene. The CDR3 DNA reads as TGTGCCAGCAGTGTCCCACTAGCGGGGCAAGAGACCCAGTACTTC. Encoded protein: CASSVPLAGQETQYF.

The gene calls are TRBV7-8 and TRBJ2-7, with 7 bases lining up with TRBD2. The CDR3 consists of 13 residues. Germline V CDR1 and CDR2: SGHVS, FQNEAQ. Trimming at V came to 4 bases and at J to 3 bases, leaving 3 bases not matched to a gene. This chain's CDR3 is CASSWGGDYEQYF. For the CDR3, the DNA is TGTGCCAGCAGCTGGGGGGGGGACTACGAGCAGTACTTC.

This clonotype turned up a few times. The chain is built from TRBV2 and TRBJ2-1; D unresolved. This CDR3 spans 12 amino acids. CDR1 is SNHLY, CDR2 FYNNEI, per germline. V lost 6 bases, J lost 5 bases, and 8 bases lay in between. The CDR3 DNA reads TGTGCCAGCAGCCCCTGGGACAATGAGCAGTTCTTC. Its protein is CASSPWDNEQFF.

The rearrangement uses TRBV3-1 and TRBJ1-4; D is ambiguous. With 1 base removed from V and 4 bases from J, the gap between germline ends came to 10 bases. Germline V CDR1 and CDR2: LGHDT, YNNKEL (reference sequence). The CDR3 extends over 15 amino acids. The CDR3 nucleotides are TGTGCCAGCAGCCAAGCGCGGGTGCGTAATGAAAAACTGTTTTTT. This encodes CASSQARVRNEKLFF.

This clonotype was counted only a few times. The gene calls are TRBV18 and TRBJ2-1; 8 bases agree with TRBD2. The length of the CDR3 is 17 residues. Losses at the gene ends were 8 bases for V and 0 bases for J; bases not matched to a gene: 12. Germline-derived CDR1 and CDR2 are KGHSH and LQKENI. This CDR3 is CASTRSLAGTSYNEQFF. In DNA, the CDR3 is TGTGCCAGCACACGAAGTTTAGCGGGGACCTCCTACAATGAGCAGTTCTTC.

The chain is built from TRBV10-3 and TRBJ1-1; D gene unclear. Germline loops: CDR1 ENHRY, CDR2 SYGVKD. CDR3 size: 14 residues. V shed 4 bases and J shed 1 base, with 10 bases lying between them. DNA for the CDR3: TGTGCCATCAGTGGGGTAGGGCGGAACACTGAAGCTTTCTTT. Residues: CAISGVGRNTEAFF.

This rearrangement joins TRBV12-3 or TRBV12-4 to TRBJ1-2; TRBD1 aligns across 9 bases. V was clipped by 2 bases and J by 7 bases; unmatched bases: 5. The CDR3 is 14 residues long. CDR3 in DNA: TGTGCCAGCAGTTTATGGACAGGGGCCGGTGGCTACACCTTC. Its protein product is CASSLWTGAGGYTF.

With respect to this clonotype: At one boundary the junction diverges from the germline segment, which might be a read error. The CDR3 sequence is CSARGSGLIVF. In nucleotides, the CDR3 is TGCAGTGCTAGAGGCTCAGGGCTTATAGTCTTC. V gene TRBV20-1 combines with J gene TRBJ2-1, with D possibly TRBD1 on 5 matching bases. The germline gives CDR1 DFQATT, CDR2 SNEGSKA (reference sequence). The CDR3 is made up of 11 amino acids.

The chain has TRBV20-1 and TRBJ2-5, with 7 nucleotides matching TRBD2. The CDR3 covers 15 residues. Germline V gene data show CDR1 as DFQATT and CDR2 as SNEGSKA (reference sequence). Trimming took 4 bases from V and 5 from J; bases not matched to a gene: 13. CDR3 sequence (DNA): TGCAGTGCTACCACCCATGGGGGGGGGTGGGAGACCCAGTACTTC. It specifies CSATTHGGGWETQYF.

V usage is TRBV27 and J usage is TRBJ2-3, with 7 bases identical to TRBD2. The junction had 10 bases not matched to a gene; V was cut back by 9 bases and J by 4 bases. Germline values: CDR1 MNHEY, CDR2 SMNVEV (reference sequence). The CDR3 extends over 14 amino acids. The CDR3, as DNA: TGTGCCAGTTCAGCGGGACCCAGGCCAGATACGCAGTATTTT. Translating it yields CASSAGPRPDTQYF.

This chain joins TRBV9 and TRBJ2-5; TRBD1 might be the D (6 bases). V lost 0 bases, J lost 3 bases, and 9 bases lay in between. Germline CDR1 is SGDLS and CDR2 is YYNGEE. CDR3 length equals 14 residues. In DNA form, the CDR3 reads TGTGCCAGCAGCGTAGCTTACAGGGAAGAGACCCAGTACTTC. Translation gives CASSVAYREETQYF. Based on the CDR3 plus reference TRBV9 and TRBJ2-5, the full variable domain is DSGVTQTPKHLITATGQRVTLRCSPRSGDLSVYWYQQSLDQGLQFLIQYYNGEERAKGNILERFSAQQFPDLHSELNLSSLELGDSALYFCASSVAYREETQYFGPGTRLLVL.

This clonotype was seen a handful of times. The chain has TRBV20-1 and TRBJ2-4, with 10 bases matching TRBD1. V dropped 1 base and J dropped 8; count of bases not matched to a gene: 11. This CDR3 contains 16 residues. The germline V gene has CDR1 DFQATT and CDR2 SNEGSKA (reference sequence). CDR3 DNA sequence: TGCAGTGCTAGAGGGCGGGGGACAGGGGTTTCGGACATTCAGTACTTC. Its translation: CSARGRGTGVSDIQYF.